The sequence of this T cell receptor beta chain was determined in a study of blood T cell repertoires in COVID-19. Background on the study: The cDNA or gDNA used as material had been derived from T cells, B-cell-depleted T cells, or PBMCs.

Trimming cost V 6 bases and J 7 bases, with 9 bases left between them. The CDR3 extends over 11 amino acids. Germline lookup yields CDR1 SQVTM and CDR2 ANQGSEA. As handled by the study authors: Scientists estimated how many nucleated cells there were by amplifying reference gene primers. The protocol was immunoSEQ multiplex PCR, while the TCRdb copy is restricted to in-frame clones and leaves out a portion. D and trimming were read from the DNA, whereas the V and J calls and clone size are those reported in that table. Seen here are 350,000 to 400,000 clones, around 87% observed once, and the top ten hold 1.5% to 2.5%. Each participant's cohort was designated according to participant-reported clinical history.

The rearrangement links TRBV29-1 to TRBJ2-2; D might be TRBD2 (5 bases). The sequenced sample was PBMCs or T cells enriched from blood (not recorded which). The TCR was taken from a man between 40 and 49 years old in a cohort exposed to, infected with or recovered from COVID-19 (not recorded which). The chain's CDR3 is CSVNRGGELFF. CDR3 nucleotides: TGCAGCGTCAATCGGGGCGGGGAGCTGTTTTTT.